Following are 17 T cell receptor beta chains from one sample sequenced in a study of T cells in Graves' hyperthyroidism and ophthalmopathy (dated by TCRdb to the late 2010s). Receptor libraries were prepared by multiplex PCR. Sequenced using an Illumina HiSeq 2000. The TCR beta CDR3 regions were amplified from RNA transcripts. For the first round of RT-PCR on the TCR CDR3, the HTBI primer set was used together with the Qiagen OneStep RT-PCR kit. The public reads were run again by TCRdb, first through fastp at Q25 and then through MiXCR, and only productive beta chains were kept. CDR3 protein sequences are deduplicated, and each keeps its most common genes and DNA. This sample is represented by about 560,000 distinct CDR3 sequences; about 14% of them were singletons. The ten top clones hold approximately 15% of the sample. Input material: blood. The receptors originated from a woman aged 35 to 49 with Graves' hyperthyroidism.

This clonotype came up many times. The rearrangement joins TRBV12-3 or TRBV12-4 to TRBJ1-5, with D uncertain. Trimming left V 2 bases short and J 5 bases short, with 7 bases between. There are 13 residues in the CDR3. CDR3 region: CASSLRTYQPQHF. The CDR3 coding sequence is TGTGCCAGCAGTTTAAGGACTTATCAGCCCCAGCATTTT.

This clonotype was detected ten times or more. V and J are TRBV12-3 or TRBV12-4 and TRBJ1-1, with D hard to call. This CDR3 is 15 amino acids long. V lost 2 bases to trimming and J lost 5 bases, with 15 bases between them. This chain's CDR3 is CASSLQIGSLTEAFF. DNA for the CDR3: TGTGCCAGCAGTTTACAGATAGGGTCGTTGACTGAAGCTTTCTTT.

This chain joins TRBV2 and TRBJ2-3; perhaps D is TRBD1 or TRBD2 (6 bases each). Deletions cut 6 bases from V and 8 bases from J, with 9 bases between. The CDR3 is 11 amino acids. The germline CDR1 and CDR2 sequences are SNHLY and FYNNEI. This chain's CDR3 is CASSEGGTQYF. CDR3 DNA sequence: TGTGCCAGCAGCGAGGGGGGTACGCAGTATTTT.

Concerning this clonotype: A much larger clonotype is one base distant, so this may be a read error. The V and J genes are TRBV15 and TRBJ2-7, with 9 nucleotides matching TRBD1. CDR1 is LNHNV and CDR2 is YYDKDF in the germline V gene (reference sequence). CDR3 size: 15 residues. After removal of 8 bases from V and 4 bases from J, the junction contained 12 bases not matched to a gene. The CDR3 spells CATATSRDRVYEQYF. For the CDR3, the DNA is TGTGCCACCGCTACTAGCCGGGACAGGGTGTACGAGCAGTACTTC.

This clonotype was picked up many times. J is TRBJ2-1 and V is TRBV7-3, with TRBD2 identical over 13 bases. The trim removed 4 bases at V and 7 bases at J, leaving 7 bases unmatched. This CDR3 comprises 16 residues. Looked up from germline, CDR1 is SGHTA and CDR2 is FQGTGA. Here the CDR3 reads CASSSRGLAGKNEQFF. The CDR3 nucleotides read TGTGCCAGCAGCTCCCGGGGACTAGCGGGAAAGAATGAGCAGTTCTTC.

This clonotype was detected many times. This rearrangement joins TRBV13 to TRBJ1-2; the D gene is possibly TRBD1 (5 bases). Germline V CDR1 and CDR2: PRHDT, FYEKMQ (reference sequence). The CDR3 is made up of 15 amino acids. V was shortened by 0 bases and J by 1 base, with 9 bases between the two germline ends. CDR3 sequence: CASSLGDRLNYGYTF. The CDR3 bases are TGTGCCAGCAGCTTAGGAGACAGACTTAACTATGGCTACACCTTC.

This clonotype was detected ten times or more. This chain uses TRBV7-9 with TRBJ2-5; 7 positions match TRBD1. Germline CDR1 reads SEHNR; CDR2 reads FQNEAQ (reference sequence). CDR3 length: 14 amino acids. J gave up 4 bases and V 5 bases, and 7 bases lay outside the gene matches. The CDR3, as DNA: TGTGCCAGCAGCCAACAGGGGAGTCGAGAGACCCAGTACTTC. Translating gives CASSQQGSRETQYF.

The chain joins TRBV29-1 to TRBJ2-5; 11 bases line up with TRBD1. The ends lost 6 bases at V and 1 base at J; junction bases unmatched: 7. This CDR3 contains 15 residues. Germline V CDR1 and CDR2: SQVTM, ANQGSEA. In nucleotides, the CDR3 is TGCAGCGTGGGCGGACAGGGGGCATCCCAAGAGACCCAGTACTTC. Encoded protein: CSVGGQGASQETQYF.

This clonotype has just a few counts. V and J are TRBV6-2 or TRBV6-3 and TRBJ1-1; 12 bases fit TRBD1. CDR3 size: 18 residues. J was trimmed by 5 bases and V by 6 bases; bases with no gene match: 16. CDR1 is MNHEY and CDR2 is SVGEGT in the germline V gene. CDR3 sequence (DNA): TGTGCCAGCAGCCGGCCGGGACAGGGGGCGCGATTGAGGACTGAAGCTTTCTTT. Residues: CASSRPGQGARLRTEAFF.

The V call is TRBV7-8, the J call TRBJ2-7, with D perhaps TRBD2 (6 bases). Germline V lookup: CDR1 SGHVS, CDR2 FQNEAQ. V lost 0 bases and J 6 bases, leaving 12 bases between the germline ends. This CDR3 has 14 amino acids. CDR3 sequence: CASSLAAGTREQYF. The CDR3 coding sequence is TGTGCCAGCAGCTTAGCGGCGGGGACTCGCGAGCAGTACTTC.

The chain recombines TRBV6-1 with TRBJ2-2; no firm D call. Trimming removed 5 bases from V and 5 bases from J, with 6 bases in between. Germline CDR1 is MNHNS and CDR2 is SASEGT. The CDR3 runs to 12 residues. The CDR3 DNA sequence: TGTGCCAGCAGTCCCGAAACCGGGGAGCTGTTTTTT. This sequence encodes CASSPETGELFF.

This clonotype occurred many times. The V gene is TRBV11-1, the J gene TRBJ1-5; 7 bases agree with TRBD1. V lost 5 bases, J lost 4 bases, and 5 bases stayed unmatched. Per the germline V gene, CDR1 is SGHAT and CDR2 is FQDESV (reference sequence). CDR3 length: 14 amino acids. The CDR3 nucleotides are TGTGCCAGCAGCCTAGGGACAGCGAATCAGCCCCAGCATTTT. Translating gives CASSLGTANQPQHF.

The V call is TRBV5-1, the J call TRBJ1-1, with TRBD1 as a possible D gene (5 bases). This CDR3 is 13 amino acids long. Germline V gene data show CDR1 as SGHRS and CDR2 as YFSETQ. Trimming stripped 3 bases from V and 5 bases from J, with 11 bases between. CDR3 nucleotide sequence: TGCGCCAGCAGCTCACAGGATTGGACTGAAGCTTTCTTT. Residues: CASSSQDWTEAFF. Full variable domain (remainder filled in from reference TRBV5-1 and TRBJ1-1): KAGVTQTPRYLIKTRGQQVTLSCSPISGHRSVSWYQQTPGQGLQFLFEYFSETQRNKGNFPGRFSGRQFSNSRSEMNVSTLELGDSALYLCASSSQDWTEAFFGQGTRLTVV.

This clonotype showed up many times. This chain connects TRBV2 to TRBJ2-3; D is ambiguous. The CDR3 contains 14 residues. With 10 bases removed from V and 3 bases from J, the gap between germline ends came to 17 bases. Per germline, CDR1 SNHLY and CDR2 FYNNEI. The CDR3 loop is CAIRISEVTDTQYF. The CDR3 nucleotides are TGTGCCATCAGGATAAGCGAAGTAACAGATACGCAGTATTTT.

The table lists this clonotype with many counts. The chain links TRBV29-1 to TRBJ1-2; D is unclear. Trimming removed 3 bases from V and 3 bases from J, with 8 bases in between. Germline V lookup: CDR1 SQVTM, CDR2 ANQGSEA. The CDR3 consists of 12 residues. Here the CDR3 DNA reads TGCAGCGTTGAGGACGGACACTATGGCTACACCTTC. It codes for CSVEDGHYGYTF.

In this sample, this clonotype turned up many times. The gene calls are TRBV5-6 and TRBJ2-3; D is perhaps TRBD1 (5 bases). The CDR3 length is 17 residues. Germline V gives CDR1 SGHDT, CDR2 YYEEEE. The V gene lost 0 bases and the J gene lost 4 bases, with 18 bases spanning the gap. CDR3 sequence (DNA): TGTGCCAGCAGCTTGGGGGGCCTCTGGGGTACAGCAGATACGCAGTATTTT. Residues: CASSLGGLWGTADTQYF.

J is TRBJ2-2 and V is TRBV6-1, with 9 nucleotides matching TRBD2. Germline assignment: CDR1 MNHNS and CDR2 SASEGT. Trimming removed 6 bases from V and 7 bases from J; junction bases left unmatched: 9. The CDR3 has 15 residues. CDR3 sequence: CASSPSGTLGGELFF. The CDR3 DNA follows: TGTGCCAGCAGCCCTAGCGGGACCCTCGGCGGGGAGCTGTTTTTT.